The T cell receptor beta chain described here comes from a study of cytotoxic CD8 clonotypes in ibrutinib-treated CLL. The table came from immunoSEQ multiplex PCR; TCRdb's copy has only in-frame clones and leaves some out. This table has 150,000 or so clones, roughly four fifths appearing once. The germline V gene has CDR1 SGHTA and CDR2 FQGTGA. The V gene end was trimmed by 5 bases and the J gene end by 6 bases; junction bases not matched to a gene: 6. This CDR3 is 14 amino acids long. This clone was found a few times. As yet, its antigen is unknown. Points from the study as a whole: Clonality increased at ibrutinib response, then returned toward baseline at progression.

The rearrangement joins TRBV7-3 to TRBJ1-1, with TRBD1 identical over 10 bases. The material sequenced was PBMCs, taken after 24 months of ibrutinib treatment. The receptor was derived from a human donor with chronic lymphocytic leukemia. The CDR3: CASSRDRGTSEAFF. DNA of the CDR3: TGTGCCAGCAGCCGGGACAGGGGTACATCTGAAGCTTTCTTT. Looking up the rest from reference TRBV7-3 and TRBJ1-1 gives the full variable domain: GAGVSQTPSNKVTEKGKYVELRCDPISGHTALYWYRQSLGQGPEFLIYFQGTGAADDSGLPNDRFFAVRPEGSVSTLKIQRTERGDSAVYLCASSRDRGTSEAFFGQGTRLTVV.